Below, 5 T cell receptor beta chains from the same sample are listed, as sequenced in a study of tumour-infiltrating T cells in Burkitt lymphoma. Method: immunoSEQ multiplex PCR; TCRdb's copy keeps in-frame clones and lacks some. The profile shows about 5,400 clones, more than 8% of them singletons. The sample comprised tumor tissue. The receptors were sampled from a human donor with diffuse large B-cell lymphoma.

This clone was observed a handful of times. The rearrangement uses TRBV5-4 and TRBJ1-3, with TRBD1 matching over 10 bases. Germline V gives CDR1 SGHNT, CDR2 YYREEE (reference sequence). V was pared by 4 bases and J by 4 bases, with 8 bases of the junction left unmatched. The CDR3 extends over 16 amino acids. The CDR3 sequence: CASSLGQGYPGNTIYF. The CDR3, as DNA: TGTGCCAGCAGCCTGGGACAGGGGTATCCCGGAAACACCATATATTTT.

The J gene is TRBJ2-5, the V gene TRBV6-5, with D perhaps TRBD1 (7 bases). V lost 6 bases and J lost 5, with 19 bases in between. This CDR3 comprises 15 residues. Germline V gene data show CDR1 as MNHEY and CDR2 as SVGAGI. The CDR3 here is CASSGGQPGLETQYF. For the CDR3, the DNA is TGTGCCAGCAGCGGGGGACAGCCCGGCTTGGAGACCCAGTACTTC.

Comment on this clone: One junction end does not reproduce the germline sequence, and a read error may be involved. The chain combines TRBV28 with TRBJ1-6; D ambiguous. Germline lookup yields CDR1 MDHEN and CDR2 SYDVKM. CDR3 length equals 14 residues. The CDR3 here is CASSFTSSNSPLHF. CDR3 DNA: TGTGCCAGCAGTTTCACCTCCTCTAATTCACCCCTCCACTTT.

This clone was picked up a small number of times. The conserved phenylalanine or tryptophan is not found at the CDR3 terminus, so this likely reflects a read error. No DNA is shown, since the ends of the CDR3 on it are uncertain; the CDR3 is the one TCRdb lists. This chain joins TRBV7-4 and TRBJ1-6. Per germline, CDR1 SGHVT and CDR2 SQSDAQ. A total of 9 residues make up the CDR3, ends included. This chain's CDR3 is CASSLEGKH.

This clone was seen a few times. J is TRBJ2-1 and V is TRBV27; 8 nucleotides agree with TRBD1. J was trimmed by 3 bases and V by 5 bases; bases with no gene match: 6. The CDR3 extends over 15 amino acids. CDR1 is MNHEY, CDR2 SMNVEV, per germline (reference sequence). CDR3 bases: TGTGCCAGCAGTCGCCGGGACAGGCACTACAATGAGCAGTTCTTC. Amino acid sequence: CASSRRDRHYNEQFF.